Each of the 10 T cell receptor beta chains below was sequenced from the same sample in a study of T cells expressing NK-cell markers (dated by TCRdb to 2018 to 2021). Libraries were constructed by 5' RACE. Sequencing used an Illumina HiSeq 2000. TCRdb reprocessed the reads; each CDR3 protein sequence makes one entry, and DNA is unavailable. Per the sample table, the count is about 400,000 distinct CDR3 sequences. Clones ranked in the top ten supply 9.5% to 12% of the sample. Input material: blood T cells: a sorted CD56 or NKG2C T cell subset, CD4+ or CD8+ T cells, or bulk PBMC T cells (not recorded which). These receptors all come from a woman aged 45-59 years in good health. Donor details come from another sample of the same person, matched by shared clones.

This chain connects TRBV30 to TRBJ1-3; TCRdb reports TRBD1, a call that lacks DNA to check it against. This CDR3 has 13 amino acids. Germline CDR1 and CDR2: GTSNPN and SVGIG (reference sequence). The CDR3 is CAWGDRAGNTIYF.

The chain recombines TRBV10-3 with TRBJ2-1; the D call from TCRdb, TRBD2, cannot be confirmed without DNA. Germline CDR1 ENHRY, CDR2 SYGVKD. The CDR3 runs to 17 residues. The CDR3 protein is CAISDLGTRALYNEQFF.

The chain uses TRBV5-5 and TRBJ2-3; lacking DNA, the TRBD2 call made by TCRdb goes unchecked. The CDR3 runs 15 residues. CDR1 is SGHKS, CDR2 YYEKEE, per germline (reference sequence). The CDR3: CASSYGTSGSDTQYF.

This chain connects TRBV14 to TRBJ2-7. CDR1 and CDR2 from the germline V gene are SGHDN and FVKESK. The CDR3 spans 13 residues. CDR3 residues: CASSRWDFYEQYF.

The chain joins TRBV11-2 to TRBJ2-3; TCRdb reports TRBD2, a call that lacks DNA to check it against. CDR3 length: 14 residues. Germline assignment: CDR1 SGHAT and CDR2 FQNNGV. The chain's CDR3 is CASSVLGTADTQYF. Based on the CDR3 plus reference TRBV11-2 and TRBJ2-3, the full variable domain is EAGVAQSPRYKIIEKRQSVAFWCNPISGHATLYWYQQILGQGPKLLIQFQNNGVVDDSQLPKDRFSAERLKGVDSTLKIQPAKLEDSAVYLCASSVLGTADTQYFGPGTRLTVL.

CDR3 amino acids: CASSKSFTGGIGQETQYF. The V call is TRBV21-1, the J call TRBJ2-5; the D call of TRBD1 rests on TCRdb alone, since no DNA is present to check it. TRBV21-1 is a pseudogene segment. The CDR3 runs to 18 residues.

The chain couples TRBV11-1 to TRBJ1-1; absent DNA, TCRdb's TRBD1 call cannot be checked. The CDR3 extends over 15 amino acids. The germline V gene has CDR1 SGHAT and CDR2 FQDESV (reference sequence). CDR3 in amino acids: CASSYMGSGGTEAFF.

The V call is TRBV7-2, the J call TRBJ1-1. This CDR3 comprises 15 residues. Germline V gene sequence: CDR1 SGHTA, CDR2 FQGNSA. Here the CDR3 reads CASSRLLRTNTEAFF. The whole variable domain, remainder taken from reference TRBV7-2 and TRBJ1-1, is GAGVSQSPSNKVTEKGKDVELRCDPISGHTALYWYRQSLGQGLEFLIYFQGNSAPDKSGLPSDRFSAERTGGSVSTLTIQRTQQEDSAVYLCASSRLLRTNTEAFFGQGTRLTVV.

CDR3 protein: CASSLVGTSRGYTF. The chain uses TRBV12-3 or TRBV12-4 and TRBJ1-2. The CDR3 is made up of 14 amino acids.

V is TRBV12-5 and J is TRBJ2-1; TCRdb indicates TRBD2, and absent DNA this call remains unverified. The CDR3 is 14 amino acids. CDR1 and CDR2 (germline): LGHNT, FRNRAP. CDR3 loop: CASGASRVVHEQFF.